The next 11 T cell receptor beta chains were all read from a single sample in a study of shared clonotypes between healthy human individuals. The assay was immunoSEQ multiplex PCR, and TCRdb's table has in-frame clones only and misses some. Among about 2.4 million clones listed, 80% to 95% were seen once. The sample consisted of naive CD4+ T cells from PBMCs. Subset: CD45RA+ positively selected. The receptors were sampled from a man between 18 and 29 years old in good health. Some clones in this sample may be carry-over from other donors' samples.

The chain has TRBV5-1 and TRBJ1-1; D is uncertain. This CDR3 region has 13 residues. Trimming pared 1 base from V and 4 bases from J, leaving 8 bases between. In germline, CDR1 is SGHRS, CDR2 YFSETQ. CDR3 protein: CASSLKVSTEAFF. The CDR3 nucleotides read TGCGCCAGCAGCTTGAAGGTGTCCACTGAAGCTTTCTTT.

The V gene is TRBV7-8, the J gene TRBJ1-5, with 7 bases that match TRBD1. The CDR3 is 14 amino acids. Germline V CDR1 and CDR2: SGHVS, FQNEAQ. J gave up 4 bases and V 5 bases, and 5 bases lay outside the gene matches. The CDR3 region has the DNA TGTGCCAGCAGCCGACGACAGGGTAATCAGCCCCAGCATTTT. It encodes CASSRRQGNQPQHF. Based on the CDR3 plus reference TRBV7-8 and TRBJ1-5, the full variable domain is GAGVSQSPRYKVAKRGQDVALRCDPISGHVSLFWYQQALGQGPEFLTYFQNEAQLDKSGLPSDRFFAERPEGSVSTLKIQRTQQEDSAVYLCASSRRQGNQPQHFGDGTRLSIL.

V is TRBV7-9 and J is TRBJ2-2; TRBD1 matches at 9 bases. Per germline, CDR1 SEHNR and CDR2 FQNEAQ (reference sequence). Trimming took 5 bases from V and 4 from J; bases not matched to a gene: 5. This CDR3 is 15 amino acids long. The CDR3 here is CASSPRTGATGELFF. The DNA for the CDR3 is TGTGCCAGCAGCCCCCGGACAGGGGCCACCGGGGAGCTGTTTTTT.

In DNA form, the CDR3 reads TGTGCCAGCTCACCACTCTTGACAGATAACTATGGCTACACCTTC. Protein: CASSPLLTDNYGYTF. The gene calls are TRBV18 and TRBJ1-2, with TRBD1 as a possible D gene (5 bases). The CDR3 loop spans 15 amino acids. CDR1 KGHSH and CDR2 LQKENI come from the germline V gene. With 1 base removed from V and 1 base from J, the gap between germline ends came to 10 bases.

The CDR3 is CAWSVGFVYNEQFF. CDR3 DNA sequence: TGTGCCTGGAGTGTTGGCTTCGTCTACAATGAGCAGTTCTTC. This sequence joins TRBV30 and TRBJ2-1; D not certain. Trimming pared 0 bases from V and 3 bases from J, leaving 9 bases between. Germline V gives CDR1 GTSNPN, CDR2 SVGIG (reference sequence). CDR3 length: 14 amino acids.

The chain joins TRBV7-3 to TRBJ2-6; tentative D call: TRBD1 (6 bases). V was cut by 6 bases and J by 0 bases, with 21 bases left in between. CDR3 length equals 19 residues. Germline V gene lookup returns CDR1 SGHTA and CDR2 FQGTGA. The CDR3 coding sequence is TGTGCCAGCAGTAAGGGAGCAGGGGCCATTGCCTCTGGGGCCAACGTCCTGACTTTC. This translates into CASSKGAGAIASGANVLTF.

The chain is built from TRBV2 and TRBJ1-1; 7 bases are shared with TRBD1. Germline lookup yields CDR1 SNHLY and CDR2 FYNNEI. The CDR3 runs to 13 residues. The ends lost 9 bases at V and 6 bases at J; junction bases unmatched: 10. CDR3 DNA sequence: TGTGCCAGTACTGACCAGGGGGTCGCTGAAGCTTTCTTT. Protein: CASTDQGVAEAFF.

This sequence joins TRBV5-4 and TRBJ2-3, with 7 bases that match TRBD2. Germline values: CDR1 SGHNT, CDR2 YYREEE (reference sequence). The CDR3 extends over 16 amino acids. The V and J ends lost 0 bases and 6 bases, in that order; junction bases with no gene match: 10. The CDR3, as DNA: TGTGCCAGCAGCTTGGGGGCTAGCGGCCTCTCGGATACGCAGTATTTT. This gives the protein CASSLGASGLSDTQYF.

The chain is built from TRBV7-9 and TRBJ2-5, with D hard to call. The CDR3 totals 15 residues. Germline CDR1 SEHNR, CDR2 FQNEAQ (reference sequence). Trimming cost V 4 bases and J 5 bases, with 17 bases left between them. The CDR3 loop is CASSSTGRPRETQYF. Here the CDR3 DNA reads TGTGCCAGCAGCTCCACCGGTCGGCCCCGTGAGACCCAGTACTTC.

The chain combines TRBV6-5 with TRBJ2-1, with a weak D call TRBD2 (6 bases). V was clipped by 2 bases and J by 8 bases, with 16 bases between them. Germline V gene lookup returns CDR1 MNHEY and CDR2 SVGAGI. This CDR3 is built from 15 residues. The CDR3 region has the DNA TGTGCCAGCAGTTACGCCCATGGGGGGTATGATGAGCAGTTCTTC. Protein sequence: CASSYAHGGYDEQFF.

This chain connects TRBV25-1 to TRBJ1-4; maybe TRBD1 (6 bases). Germline lookup yields CDR1 MGHDK and CDR2 SYGVNS. This CDR3 spans 15 amino acids. V was shortened by 6 bases and J by 7 bases, with 18 bases between the two germline ends. CDR3 nucleotide sequence: TGTGCCAGCAGAGGGGGGAGTTGGAGCGCTGAAAAACTGTTTTTT. Translated, it gives CASRGGSWSAEKLFF.